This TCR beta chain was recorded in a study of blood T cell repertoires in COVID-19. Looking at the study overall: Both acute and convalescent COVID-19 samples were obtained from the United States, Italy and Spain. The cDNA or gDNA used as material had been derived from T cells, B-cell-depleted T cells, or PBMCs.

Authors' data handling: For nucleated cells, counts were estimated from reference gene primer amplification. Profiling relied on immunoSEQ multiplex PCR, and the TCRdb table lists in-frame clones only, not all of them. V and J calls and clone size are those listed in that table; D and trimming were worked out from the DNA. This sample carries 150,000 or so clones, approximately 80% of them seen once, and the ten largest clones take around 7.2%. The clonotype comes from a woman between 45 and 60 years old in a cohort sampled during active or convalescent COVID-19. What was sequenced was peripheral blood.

The CDR3 DNA is TGTGCCAGCAGTATGGAGGGGCAGCCCCAGCATTTT. Its translation: CASSMEGQPQHF. The J gene is TRBJ1-5, the V gene TRBV2; tentative D call: TRBD1 (5 bases). Trimming stripped 5 bases from V and 7 bases from J, with 9 bases between. The CDR3 has 12 residues. CDR1 is SNHLY, CDR2 FYNNEI, per germline.